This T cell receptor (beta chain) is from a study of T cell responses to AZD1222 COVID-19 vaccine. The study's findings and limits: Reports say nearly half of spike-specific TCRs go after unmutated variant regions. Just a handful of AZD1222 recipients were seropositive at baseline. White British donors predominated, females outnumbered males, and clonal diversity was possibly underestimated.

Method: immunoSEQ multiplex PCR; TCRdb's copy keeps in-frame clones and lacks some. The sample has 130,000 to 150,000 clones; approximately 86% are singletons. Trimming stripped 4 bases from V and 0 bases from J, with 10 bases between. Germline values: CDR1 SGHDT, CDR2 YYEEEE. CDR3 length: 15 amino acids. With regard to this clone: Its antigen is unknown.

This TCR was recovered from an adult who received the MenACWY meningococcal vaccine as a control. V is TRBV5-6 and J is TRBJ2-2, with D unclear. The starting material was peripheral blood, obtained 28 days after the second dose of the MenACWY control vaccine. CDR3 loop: CASSRTFSNTGELFF. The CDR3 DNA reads TGTGCCAGCAGCCGAACCTTTTCGAACACCGGGGAGCTGTTTTTT.